One and the same sample provided the 9 T cell receptor beta chains below, sequenced in a study of shared clonotypes between healthy human individuals. The repertoire was sequenced with immunoSEQ multiplex PCR; TCRdb's copy has only in-frame clones and lacks some. This table holds fewer than 400,000 clones, around 67% found once. Source material: memory CD4+ T cells sorted from blood. This sample's subset: CD45RA-negative fraction. These receptors were taken from a young man in good health.

This clone was seen a few times. The chain recombines TRBV21-1 with TRBJ2-7; the D call of TRBD2 is as the table states it, not checked on the DNA. TRBV21-1 is an annotated pseudogene. The CDR3 runs to 20 residues. CDR3 loop: CASSGTSGSNHQGFYYEQYF. CDR3 DNA sequence: TGTGCCAGCAGCGGGACTAGCGGGAGTAATCATCAGGGTTTTTACTACGAGCAGTACTTC.

The gene calls are TRBV7-2 and TRBJ1-4; no clear D gene. V lost 3 bases, J lost 5 bases, and 7 bases lay in between. The germline CDR1 and CDR2 sequences are SGHTA and FQGNSA. This CDR3 is built from 13 residues. In DNA, the CDR3 is TGTGCCAGCAGCTTTAGGGTGAATGAAAAACTGTTTTTT. This sequence encodes CASSFRVNEKLFF.

This clone was seen a few times. The rearrangement joins TRBV10-1 to TRBJ2-1; D might be TRBD2 (5 bases). The length of the CDR3 is 14 residues. Germline CDR1 reads WNHNN; CDR2 reads SYGVQD (reference sequence). Trimming removed 2 bases from V and 8 bases from J, with 13 bases in between. The CDR3 here is CASSENPEGDEQFF. CDR3 coding DNA: TGCGCCAGCAGTGAGAACCCAGAGGGCGATGAGCAGTTCTTC.

The chain couples TRBV7-2 to TRBJ2-1; D gene uncertain. CDR3 size: 15 residues. With 2 bases removed from V and 4 bases from J, the gap between germline ends came to 12 bases. Germline V gives CDR1 SGHTA, CDR2 FQGNSA. The CDR3 region has the DNA TGTGCCAGCAGCTTAACGTCTAAGGCGTACAATGAGCAGTTCTTC. Protein sequence: CASSLTSKAYNEQFF.

The rearrangement uses TRBV19 and TRBJ2-7; a possible D gene is TRBD2 (7 bases). Germline V gene sequence: CDR1 LNHDA, CDR2 SQIVND (reference sequence). This CDR3 has 15 amino acids. V was trimmed by 5 bases and J by 3 bases, leaving 17 bases between them. CDR3 coding DNA: TGTGCCAGTAGTCCCCGGGGGGCTTTGAACTACGAGCAGTACTTC. Translation gives CASSPRGALNYEQYF.

The J gene is TRBJ1-5, the V gene TRBV28; no firm D call. Germline assignment: CDR1 MDHEN and CDR2 SYDVKM. The CDR3 is made up of 15 amino acids. Trimming stripped 5 bases from V and 7 bases from J, with 18 bases between. CDR3 coding DNA: TGTGCCAGCAGTGCTCAGGCTGGGGTTGGGCAGCCCCAGCATTTT. Translation: CASSAQAGVGQPQHF. The entire variable domain, with the rest obtained from reference TRBV28 and TRBJ1-5, is as follows: DVKVTQSSRYLVKRTGEKVFLECVQDMDHENMFWYRQDPGLGLRLIYFSYDVKMKEKGDIPEGYSVSREKKERFSLILESASTNQTSMYLCASSAQAGVGQPQHFGDGTRLSIL.

This clone appeared a single time. The chain employs TRBV5-4 and TRBJ2-7; 9 bases fit TRBD2. The length of the CDR3 is 14 residues. V lost 7 bases, J lost 2 bases, and 7 bases stayed unmatched. From germline, CDR1 is SGHNT and CDR2 YYREEE (reference sequence). The CDR3 is CASGPGGRAYEQYF. The CDR3, as DNA: TGTGCCAGCGGACCCGGCGGGAGGGCCTACGAGCAGTACTTC.

The sample holds a few counts of this clone. The chain has TRBV4-1 and TRBJ1-1; 10 bases map to TRBD1. The CDR3 totals 15 residues. Germline loops: CDR1 MGHRA, CDR2 YSYEKL. Unmatched junction bases numbered 4, after V lost 2 bases and J lost 4 bases. For the CDR3, the DNA is TGCGCCAGCAGCCAACCGGGACAGGGGAGCACTGAAGCTTTCTTT. This sequence encodes CASSQPGQGSTEAFF.

The genes are TRBV7-2 and TRBJ1-5; 9 bases align to TRBD1. In germline, CDR1 is SGHTA, CDR2 FQGNSA. Trimming took 5 bases from V and 2 from J; bases not matched to a gene: 4. CDR3 length equals 15 residues. The chain's CDR3 is CASSQTGGRNQPQHF. The CDR3 nucleotides read TGTGCCAGCAGCCAAACAGGGGGCCGCAATCAGCCCCAGCATTTT.